This is a list of T cell receptor beta chains from one sample in a study of T cells in localized non-small cell lung cancer. TCRdb's copy holds only in-frame clones and misses some; the assay was immunoSEQ multiplex PCR. This table has roughly 36,000 clones, approximately 91% appearing once. Sequenced material: PBMCs, taken before any cancer treatment. The receptors derive from a man between 40 and 69 years old with stage II lung adenocarcinoma. The CDR3 runs from the conserved cysteine through the conserved F or W.

J gene: TRBJ2-1
V gene: TRBV10-1
CDR3 protein: CASSERTMAWGEQFF

J gene: TRBJ2-7
V gene: TRBV6-6
CDR3 protein: CASSNTGIQREQYF

J gene: TRBJ2-3
V gene: TRBV11-3
CDR3 protein: CASSFRTILTDTQYF

J gene: TRBJ1-1
V gene: TRBV6-6
CDR3 protein: CASSYRPELNTEAFF

J gene: TRBJ2-1
V gene: TRBV6-4
CDR3 protein: CARARRLLGTSEFF

J gene: TRBJ1-1
V gene: TRBV29-1
CDR3 protein: CSVERQPSKMNTEAFF

J gene: TRBJ2-5
V gene: TRBV20-1
CDR3 protein: CSARSGETQYF

J gene: TRBJ1-1
V gene: TRBV27
CDR3 protein: CASSLWDSTEAFF

J gene: TRBJ1-2
V gene: TRBV11-2
CDR3 protein: CASITAGRGRFYGYTF

J gene: TRBJ2-7
V gene: TRBV2
CDR3 protein: CASRFSNRVDTSYEQYF

J gene: TRBJ1-3
V gene: TRBV7-8
CDR3 protein: CASSFKNTIYF

J gene: TRBJ2-2
V gene: TRBV5-4
CDR3 protein: CASSLGTGAGELFF

J gene: TRBJ1-1
V gene: TRBV5-4
CDR3 protein: CASSLVGAPGAFF

J gene: TRBJ2-1
V gene: TRBV5-6
CDR3 protein: CASSWGLAGDNEQFF

J gene: TRBJ1-5
V gene: TRBV15
CDR3 protein: CATSRDRQPQHF

J gene: TRBJ1-2
V gene: TRBV5-4
CDR3 protein: CASSQGGDAANYGYTF

J gene: TRBJ2-1
V gene: TRBV6-6
CDR3 protein: CASTFYGRENEQFF

J gene: TRBJ1-1
V gene: TRBV18
CDR3 protein: CASSQSGGLNEAFF

J gene: TRBJ2-1
V gene: TRBV30
CDR3 protein: CAWSGGLNEQFF

J gene: TRBJ1-5
V gene: TRBV28
CDR3 protein: CALGNQPQHF

J gene: TRBJ1-1
V gene: TRBV28
CDR3 protein: CASSPSGGQNTEAFF

J gene: TRBJ1-2
V gene: TRBV6-1
CDR3 protein: CASSERGQTPRGGYTF

J gene: TRBJ2-1
V gene: TRBV30
CDR3 protein: CAWSPIGGRRYNEQFF

J gene: TRBJ1-1
V gene: TRBV6-6
CDR3 protein: CASSSRVGEAFF

J gene: TRBJ2-1
V gene: TRBV5-4
CDR3 protein: CASSPGLAGRSSSYNEQFF

J gene: TRBJ1-5
V gene: TRBV6-5
CDR3 protein: CASSYNGAAQHF

J gene: TRBJ1-2
V gene: TRBV18
CDR3 protein: CASSPPSANYGYTF

J gene: TRBJ1-6
V gene: TRBV5-1
CDR3 protein: CASGRDTNNSPLHF

J gene: TRBJ2-1
V gene: TRBV7-8
CDR3 protein: CASSLVTGVNEQFF

J gene: TRBJ1-2
V gene: TRBV5-4
CDR3 protein: CASSLEGQGARGSGYTF